This T cell receptor (beta chain) originates from a study of blood T cell repertoires in COVID-19. Study-level background: There were acute and convalescent COVID-19 samples, and they came from the United States, Italy and Spain.

Only in-frame clones appear in the TCRdb table, and some are missing; sequencing was by immunoSEQ multiplex PCR. The sample lists about 83,000 clones, roughly 86% occurring once. CDR1 is LNHDA and CDR2 is SQIVND in the germline V gene (reference sequence). Trimming stripped 1 base from V and 4 bases from J, with 14 bases between. This CDR3 contains 16 residues. Input material: peripheral blood. This receptor was identified in a woman aged 80 or over in a cohort sampled during active or convalescent COVID-19. This chain connects TRBV19 to TRBJ1-5; D is undetermined. The CDR3 DNA sequence: TGTGCCAGTAGTATAGCGGGGAAACCTCTTAATCAGCCCCAGCATTTT. This encodes CASSIAGKPLNQPQHF.